This T cell receptor (beta chain) was obtained from a study of technical replicates of blood from a few donors. Libraries were prepared by immunoSEQ multiplex PCR; TCRdb keeps only in-frame clonotypes and omits some of them. The table shows around 80,000 clones, with 75% to 95% occurring only once. The CDR3 spans 12 residues. CDR1 and CDR2 (germline): WSHSY, SAAADI. With 5 bases removed from V and 9 bases from J, the gap between germline ends came to 12 bases. The receptor was derived from a human donor in good health. V and J are TRBV10-2 and TRBJ2-3; D possibly corresponds to TRBD1 (5 bases). Sequencing input: T cells isolated from PBMCs. CDR3 amino acids: CASSPQGRTQYF. The CDR3 DNA sequence: TGCGCCAGCAGTCCCCAGGGAAGGACGCAGTATTTT.